Detailed here is one T cell receptor beta chain. The antigen remains undetermined. This CDR3 is built from 15 residues. V dropped 4 bases and J dropped 3; count of bases not matched to a gene: 5. Germline assignment: CDR1 SGHKS and CDR2 YYEKEE (reference sequence). CD45RO negativity and positive selection for CCR7 defined naive CD8 cells, a population that excluded terminally differentiated effector memory CD45RA+ cells. The sample is drawn from a study of shared clonotypes between healthy human individuals. Study results and limitations: The low donor count limited represented genetic and exposure-history diversity. Only blood samples were collected, and tissue repertoires likely differ.

TCRdb's table, derived via immunoSEQ multiplex PCR, lists solely in-frame clones and lacks some. The table lists about 2 million clones, around 96% of them singletons. This receptor was obtained from a young man in good health. J is TRBJ1-5 and V is TRBV5-5, with TRBD1 matching 9 bases. Sequences were obtained from naive CD8+ T cells sorted from blood. In DNA, the CDR3 is TGTGCCAGCAGCCTGGGACAGGGACACAATCAGCCCCAGCATTTT. Translated, it gives CASSLGQGHNQPQHF.